These 25 T cell receptor beta chains originate from one sample sequenced in a study of T cells in women clearing cervical HPV infection. This table comes from immunoSEQ multiplex PCR, and its TCRdb copy is limited to in-frame clones, with some not included. The sample holds around 18,000 clones. Sequencing used blood buffy coat. The receptor source for this set is a woman between 18 and 69 years old with a cervical HPV16 infection that either progressed to CIN3+ or cleared (not recorded which).

A word on this clone: The read terminates 3 residues ahead of where the CDR3 ends, so the germline J gene completes it. This chain connects TRBV12-3 or TRBV12-4 to TRBJ2-7; D unclear. V lost 3 bases and J lost 0, with 15 bases in between. The CDR3 contains 16 residues. Incomplete CDR3 DNA: TGTGCCAGCAGTTTCGCAGGATTCGTAAGCTCCTACGAG. It yields the protein CASSFAGFVSSYE. Given in full, the CDR3 is CASSFAGFVSSYEQYF.

A remark on this clone: Coverage ceases 3 residues before the CDR3 finishes, and the germline J gene fills in the end. The V call is TRBV19, the J call TRBJ2-1; 9 bases match TRBD1. V dropped 7 bases and J dropped 7; count of bases not matched to a gene: 5. Germline V gives CDR1 LNHDA, CDR2 SQIVND (reference sequence). The CDR3 length is 13 residues. CDR3 DNA, as far as it was read: TGTGCCAGTAAGCCGACAGGGGGGAATGAG. This gives the protein CASKPTGGNE. The whole CDR3 sequence reads CASKPTGGNEQFF.

Comments on this clone: The read finishes 3 residues shy of the CDR3 end, and the germline J gene is used to complete it. The J gene is TRBJ2-7, the V gene TRBV10-1; 7 bases map to TRBD1. The CDR3 length is 12 residues. Germline values: CDR1 WNHNN, CDR2 SYGVQD (reference sequence). Trimming took 5 bases from V and 6 from J; bases not matched to a gene: 4. Partial CDR3 DNA: TGCGCCAGCAGTCGACAGGGTGGCGAG. Protein sequence: CASSRQGGE. The entire CDR3 reads CASSRQGGEQYF.

About this clone itself: The DNA ends 3 residues before the CDR3 does, and the rest of the CDR3 is filled in from the germline J gene. The rearrangement uses TRBV5-4 and TRBJ2-1, with a weak D call TRBD2 (5 bases). V lost 0 bases and J 2 bases, leaving 9 bases between the germline ends. Per germline, CDR1 SGHNT and CDR2 YYREEE (reference sequence). The CDR3 runs to 15 residues. Incomplete CDR3 DNA: TGTGCCAGCAGCTTGGCGGGGAACCCCTACAATGAG. Translated: CASSLAGNPYNE. The whole CDR3 is CASSLAGNPYNEQFF.

Concerning this clone: The sequence runs out 3 residues before the end of the CDR3; the remainder is reconstructed from the germline J gene. V gene TRBV10-2 combines with J gene TRBJ2-7, with a possible D match to TRBD2 (6 bases). V was trimmed by 5 bases and J by 2 bases, leaving 13 bases between them. Germline V gene sequence: CDR1 WSHSY, CDR2 SAAADI. CDR3 length equals 14 residues. CDR3 DNA, as far as it was read: TGCGCCAGCAGTTCCGGGACTGCGACCTACGAG. Its translation: CASSSGTATYE. In full, the CDR3 reads CASSSGTATYEQYF.

As regards this clone: One end of the junction fails to match germline, which may point to a read error. The sequenced fragment ends 3 residues before the CDR3 boundary, so the rest is inferred from the germline J gene. The chain couples TRBV4-2 to TRBJ1-4, with D possibly being TRBD1 (5 bases). Germline V gene lookup returns CDR1 LGHNA and CDR2 YNFKEQ. The CDR3 is 16 residues long. The CDR3: CASSRLTEVTNEKLFF. CDR3 DNA, as far as it was read: TGCGCCAGCAGCCGATTGACAGAAGTTACTAATGAAAAA.

Incomplete CDR3 DNA: TGTGCCAGCAGTTTACGCTCTACTAGCGGGGGGACCTACGAG. This codes for CASSLRSTSGGTYE. The whole CDR3 is CASSLRSTSGGTYEQYF. J is TRBJ2-7 and V is TRBV12-3 or TRBV12-4; 12 bases line up with TRBD2. The read gets to within 3 residues of the CDR3 end, and the germline J gene fills in the rest. This CDR3 is 17 amino acids long. The junction had 7 bases not matched to a gene; V was cut back by 2 bases and J by 2 bases.

Comment on this clone: The CDR3 end falls 3 residues outside the read, so it is completed with the germline J gene. J is TRBJ1-2 and V is TRBV2; no clear D gene. Germline V CDR1 and CDR2: SNHLY, FYNNEI. The CDR3 extends over 12 amino acids. The CDR3 bases that were read are TGTGCCAGCAGTGCGAGAGGCCATGAC. It is translated as CASSARGHD. From start to end, the CDR3 is CASSARGHDYTF.

Regarding this clone: The CDR3 extends 3 residues past the end of the read, so its final part is completed from the germline J gene. The rearrangement links TRBV29-1 to TRBJ1-3; tentatively, D is TRBD1 (6 bases). Germline V gene lookup returns CDR1 SQVTM and CDR2 ANQGSEA. CDR3 length: 11 residues. The sequenced part of the CDR3 DNA is TGCAGCGTTGAAGAGAGACAGGTA. This sequence encodes CSVEERQV. The CDR3 as a whole reads CSVEERQVIYF.

As to this clone: Read sequence stops 3 residues before the CDR3 end, and the germline J gene provides the missing end. V gene TRBV7-3 combines with J gene TRBJ1-2; a possible D gene is TRBD1 (5 bases). This CDR3 region has 15 residues. Per germline, CDR1 SGHTA and CDR2 FQGTGA. The CDR3 DNA, read in part, is TGTGCCAGCAGCTTAGTTGCGGGGCAGTACAATGAC. It is translated as CASSLVAGQYND. The complete CDR3 protein is CASSLVAGQYNDYTF.

A remark on this clone: The CDR3 extends 3 residues past the end of the read, so its final part is completed from the germline J gene. The chain has TRBV20-1 and TRBJ2-7; 8 bases are shared with TRBD2. The germline gives CDR1 DFQATT, CDR2 SNEGSKA (reference sequence). The V segment lost 5 bases and the J segment 4 bases; nucleotides outside the gene matches: 7. The CDR3 is made up of 13 amino acids. Here the CDR3 reads CSAGGLELYEQYF. The covered CDR3 bases are TGCAGTGCTGGGGGACTAGAGCTATACGAG.

Regarding this clone: The sequenced fragment ends 3 residues before the CDR3 boundary, so the rest is inferred from the germline J gene. This chain connects TRBV12-3 or TRBV12-4 to TRBJ2-7; 10 bases are a match to TRBD2. The CDR3 loop spans 15 amino acids. V shed 7 bases, J shed 6 bases, and the junction held 12 bases outside the gene matches. The CDR3 is CASTLIAGGMVEQYF. The covered CDR3 bases are TGTGCCAGCACCCTTATAGCGGGGGGAATGGTCGAG.

As to this clone: The read ends 3 residues early relative to the CDR3; the germline J gene fills the gap. The chain recombines TRBV5-1 with TRBJ1-1, with D unresolved. The CDR3 contains 13 residues. The germline V and J ends were trimmed by 8 bases and 7 bases, with 18 bases remaining between them. The germline gives CDR1 SGHRS, CDR2 YFSETQ. CDR3 DNA (partial): TGCGCCAGTAGGGATTTGGCGCGGGGTGAA. Translation: CASRDLARGE. The full CDR3 is CASRDLARGEAFF.

Worth noting for this clone: The read terminates 3 residues before the CDR3 end, so the remaining end is supplied by the germline J gene. The rearrangement links TRBV20-1 to TRBJ2-7, with TRBD1 matching over 10 bases. Germline CDR1 DFQATT, CDR2 SNEGSKA (reference sequence). Trimming removed 6 bases from V and 3 bases from J; junction bases left unmatched: 5. This CDR3 is 13 amino acids long. This chain's CDR3 is CSAPGQGYYEQYF. The CDR3 DNA, read in part, is TGCAGTGCCCCGGGACAGGGGTACTACGAG.

Details on this clone: The CDR3 goes on 3 residues after the read ends, and that part is filled in from the germline J gene. The chain joins TRBV28 to TRBJ2-1; D is perhaps TRBD2 (5 bases). CDR3 size: 15 residues. CDR1 MDHEN and CDR2 SYDVKM come from the germline V gene. The V end was cut by 5 bases, the J end by 1 base, with 12 bases between. CDR3 DNA, as far as it was read: TGTGCCAGCAGTCTGACCGGGGTGTCCTACAATGAG. Residues: CASSLTGVSYNE. In full, the CDR3 is CASSLTGVSYNEQFF.

On this clone itself: The DNA ends 3 residues before the CDR3 does, and the rest of the CDR3 is filled in from the germline J gene. The genes are TRBV6-2 or TRBV6-3 and TRBJ1-2; 12 bases align to TRBD1. This CDR3 spans 13 amino acids. V was clipped by 10 bases and J by 3 bases; unmatched bases: 3. CDR1 is MNHEY and CDR2 is SVGEGT in the germline V gene. CDR3 sequence: CATGTGGHYGYTF. The DNA read from the CDR3 is TGTGCCACCGGGACAGGGGGCCACTATGGC.

By frequency, this clone registers medium-sized. The observed sequence ends 3 residues before the CDR3 terminus, with the missing tail filled in from the germline J gene. This chain joins TRBV18 and TRBJ1-5; D gene uncertain. Deletions cut 2 bases from V and 2 bases from J, with 7 bases between. The germline gives CDR1 KGHSH, CDR2 LQKENI. The CDR3 length is 14 residues. CDR3 DNA (partial): TGTGCCAGCTCACCATCCGGGGGCAATCAGCCC. As protein: CASSPSGGNQP. The whole CDR3 sequence is CASSPSGGNQPQHF.

For this clone: The missing CDR3 end, 3 residues past where the read stops, is filled in from the germline J gene. This chain uses TRBV30 with TRBJ1-2; a possible D gene is TRBD1 (6 bases). This CDR3 spans 13 amino acids. Germline CDR1 and CDR2: GTSNPN and SVGIG (reference sequence). CDR3 bases read: TGTGCCTGGAGTGTACCGGGGGGCAATGAC. Residues: CAWSVPGGND. From start to end, the CDR3 is CAWSVPGGNDYTF.

In regard to this clone: The sequence runs out 3 residues before the end of the CDR3; the remainder is reconstructed from the germline J gene. The chain carries TRBV9 and TRBJ2-7; D gene unclear. The germline V and J ends were trimmed by 0 bases and 1 base, with 5 bases remaining between them. The CDR3 totals 13 residues. Germline CDR1 reads SGDLS; CDR2 reads YYNGEE. CDR3 bases read: TGTGCCAGCAGCGTAGAGCCGTCCTACGAG. It specifies CASSVEPSYE. The whole CDR3 sequence reads CASSVEPSYEQYF.

As regards this clone: The read ends 3 residues early relative to the CDR3; the germline J gene fills the gap. The chain uses TRBV20-1 and TRBJ1-2, with D uncertain. Trimming removed 0 bases from V and 4 bases from J, with 12 bases in between. CDR1 and CDR2 (germline): DFQATT, SNEGSKA (reference sequence). The CDR3 totals 14 residues. The covered CDR3 bases are TGCAGTGCTAGAGATCATTATAGTGGCTATGGC. Its translation: CSARDHYSGYG. The entire CDR3 is CSARDHYSGYGYTF.

With respect to this clone: The read ends 3 residues shy of where the CDR3 ends; the end is completed using the germline J gene. The chain has TRBV19 and TRBJ1-2; D is undetermined. Germline CDR1 LNHDA, CDR2 SQIVND (reference sequence). CDR3 size: 18 residues. Trimming shortened V by 6 bases and J by 0 bases, and 23 bases separated the two germline ends. CDR3 bases read: TGTGCCAGTAGAAAGTCGCGTGTAAATCCAAATACTAACTATGGC. As protein: CASRKSRVNPNTNYG. The whole CDR3 reads CASRKSRVNPNTNYGYTF. Combining the CDR3 with reference TRBV19 and TRBJ1-2 gives the whole variable domain DGGITQSPKYLFRKEGQNVTLSCEQNLNHDAMYWYRQDPGQGLRLIYYSQIVNDFQKGDIAEGYSVSREKKESFPLTVTSAQKNPTAFYLCASRKSRVNPNTNYGYTFGSGTRLTVV.

CDR3 region: CASSTTSAAYNEQFF. CDR3 bases read: TGTGCCAGCAGTACGACTAGCGCCGCCTACAATGAG. This chain connects TRBV7-2 to TRBJ2-1; 8 bases align to TRBD2. The DNA ends 3 residues before the CDR3 does, and the rest of the CDR3 is filled in from the germline J gene. V shed 6 bases and J 2 bases; nucleotides not matched to a gene: 6. The CDR3 is 15 amino acids. The V gene's germline CDR1 is SGHTA and CDR2 FQGNSA.

With respect to this clone: The CDR3 end falls 3 residues outside the read, so it is completed with the germline J gene. The V gene is TRBV12-3 or TRBV12-4, the J gene TRBJ2-7; D may be TRBD1 (6 bases). V gave up 3 bases and J gave up 6 bases, with 18 bases separating them. This CDR3 region has 15 residues. CDR3 sequence: CASSFSQLTGIEQYF. The sequenced part of the CDR3 DNA is TGTGCCAGCAGTTTCTCCCAGTTAACAGGGATCGAG.

With respect to this clone: The read ends 3 residues before the CDR3 terminus; that terminus is restored from the germline J gene. The gene calls are TRBV10-3 and TRBJ2-1, with 8 bases identical to TRBD2. Germline assignment: CDR1 ENHRY and CDR2 SYGVKD. V lost 3 bases to trimming and J lost 3 bases; unmatched junction nucleotides: 7. The CDR3 runs to 16 residues. The CDR3 loop reads CAISDTTSGHYNEQFF. The CDR3 bases that were read are TGTGCCATCAGTGATACTACTAGCGGACACTACAATGAG.

The CDR3 loop is CASRPGTEYQPQYF. The sequenced part of the CDR3 DNA is TGTGCCAGCAGACCCGGGACAGAATATCAGCCG. This chain uses TRBV6-2 or TRBV6-3 with TRBJ2-3; 7 positions match TRBD1. The read is 3 residues too short to cover the CDR3 end, so that end is filled in from the germline J gene. The germline gives CDR1 MNHEY, CDR2 SVGEGT. The CDR3 totals 14 residues.